The source of this TCR beta chain is a study of cytotoxic CD8 clonotypes in ibrutinib-treated CLL. Points from the study as a whole: Sustained-remission and progressing patients diverged in sampling times. Patients showed higher baseline clonality than age-matched healthy donors, and it tracked circulating CD8+ T-cell counts. Elevated clonality accompanied ibrutinib response, with a return toward baseline values at progression. There were few public clonotypes, and on treatment they contracted or stayed stable.

Profiling relied on immunoSEQ multiplex PCR, and the TCRdb table lists in-frame clones only, not all of them. The table has tens of thousands of clones, around 53% seen once. The CDR3 length is 17 residues. CDR1 is LGHNA and CDR2 is YNFKEQ in the germline V gene. Trimming took 0 bases from V and 0 from J, leaving 12 bases between them. This clone was detected only a few times. Its matching antigen is unknown. The sequenced sample was PBMCs, obtained after 12 months of ibrutinib treatment. The V gene is TRBV4-2, the J gene TRBJ2-1; tentative D call: TRBD2 (5 bases). This clonotype was obtained from a human donor with chronic lymphocytic leukemia. Here the CDR3 reads CASSQELAHLSYNEQFF. DNA for the CDR3: TGTGCCAGCAGCCAAGAGCTAGCACATCTCTCCTACAATGAGCAGTTCTTC.